The T cell receptor (beta chain) described here comes from a study of regulatory T cells in long-lasting Graves disease. Assembly of TCR beta libraries relied on iRepertoire HTBI primers together with Arm-PCR of CDR3 regions. TCRdb reprocessed the multiplex PCR reads with MiXCR, giving one entry per CDR3 protein. The data show hundreds of thousands of distinct CDR3 sequences, about 13% seen once. The germline V and J ends were trimmed by 0 bases and 6 bases, with 27 bases remaining between them. The CDR3 contains 19 residues. Germline V gives CDR1 LGHNT, CDR2 FRNRAP. Sample time point: newly diagnosed GD, antithyroid drugs for less than 3 months. After RNA was extracted from PBMCs, the TCR library was made from it. This clonotype was seen many times. The same sample was also studied in work on T cells in Graves' hyperthyroidism and ophthalmopathy.

The sample consisted of peripheral blood mononuclear cells (PBMCs), taken at new diagnosis, from a patient treated with antithyroid drugs. J is TRBJ2-7 and V is TRBV12-5; D perhaps matches TRBD1 (5 bases). This clonotype was sampled from a man aged 25 to 40 with Graves disease. DNA for the CDR3: TGTGCTAGTGGTTTGGTACTTACAGGTCCGACCGACACCTCGGGCGAGCAGTACTTC. It yields the protein CASGLVLTGPTDTSGEQYF.